The 8 T cell receptor beta chains below all came from one sample that was sequenced in a study of T-cell memory formation after mild COVID-19. TCRdb independently ran MiXCR on the 5' RACE reads; one entry per CDR3 protein. The profile shows approximately 260,000 distinct CDR3 sequences, about a sixth of them singletons. The sequenced sample consisted of PBMCs or a T cell subset sorted from them (not recorded which). Receptors were obtained from a man aged 18 to 29 who had mild COVID-19 (a few samples of this study predate the infection). Cell type and time point are not known.

V and J are TRBV7-9 and TRBJ2-3; TRBD1 aligns across 8 bases. With 3 bases clipped from V and 5 bases from J, the junction kept 4 bases outside the gene matches. CDR3 length: 14 amino acids. Germline CDR1 and CDR2: SEHNR and FQNEAQ (reference sequence). CDR3 loop: CASSFTGGLDTQYF. CDR3 sequence (DNA): TGTGCCAGCAGCTTTACAGGGGGTTTAGATACGCAGTATTTT.

This clonotype has only a few counts. CDR3 residues: CASSPRVDSAKYYGYTF. The CDR3 DNA follows: TGTGCCAGCAGTCCGAGGGTTGATAGCGCAAAATACTATGGCTACACCTTC. The V call is TRBV6-5, the J call TRBJ1-2; D unresolved. With 5 bases removed from V and 3 bases from J, the gap between germline ends came to 22 bases. This CDR3 has 17 amino acids. Germline CDR1 reads MNHEY; CDR2 reads SVGAGI.

This clonotype was seen a handful of times. The chain employs TRBV14 and TRBJ2-2; 7 nucleotides match TRBD1. The CDR3 sequence is 15 residues long. Trimming at V came to 4 bases and at J to 7 bases, leaving 9 bases not matched to a gene. Germline lookup yields CDR1 SGHDN and CDR2 FVKESK. CDR3 region: CASSRPGQSIGELFF. CDR3 DNA: TGTGCCAGCAGCCGCCCGGGACAGAGTATCGGGGAGCTGTTTTTT.

This clonotype has just a few counts. The rearrangement uses TRBV20-1 and TRBJ2-2, with D unresolved. Germline values: CDR1 DFQATT, CDR2 SNEGSKA (reference sequence). The CDR3 consists of 14 residues. V was cut by 1 base and J by 5 bases, with 11 bases left in between. In DNA form, the CDR3 reads TGCAGTGCTAGAGGCCAGCGAGATACCGGGGAGCTGTTTTTT. It encodes CSARGQRDTGELFF.

This clonotype appeared a few times. The chain has TRBV5-6 and TRBJ2-3, with 11 bases matching TRBD2. The CDR3 has 16 amino acids. V was clipped by 1 base and J by 5 bases; unmatched bases: 6. Germline V gives CDR1 SGHDT, CDR2 YYEEEE. CDR3 in amino acids: CASSLSTSGGGDTQYF. The CDR3 nucleotides are TGTGCCAGCAGCTTGTCCACTAGCGGGGGTGGAGATACGCAGTATTTT.

The CDR3 sequence: CASSRNRVQETQYF. The CDR3 DNA sequence: TGTGCCAGCTCACGTAACAGAGTCCAAGAGACCCAGTACTTC. The chain has TRBV18 and TRBJ2-5; unclear D gene. Germline CDR1 reads KGHSH; CDR2 reads LQKENI. Trimming shortened V by 4 bases and J by 1 base, and 10 bases separated the two germline ends. The length of the CDR3 is 14 residues. Full variable domain (rest looked up from reference TRBV18 and TRBJ2-5): NAGVMQNPRHLVRRRGQEARLRCSPMKGHSHVYWYRQLPEEGLKFMVYLQKENIIDESGMPKERFSAEFPKEGPSILRIQQVVRGDSAAYFCASSRNRVQETQYFGPGTRLLVL.

This clonotype was detected a few times. CDR3: CSVAWTVQETQYF. The DNA for the CDR3 is TGCAGCGTCGCCTGGACGGTCCAAGAGACCCAGTACTTC. V usage is TRBV29-1 and J usage is TRBJ2-5; no firm D call. Germline V lookup: CDR1 SQVTM, CDR2 ANQGSEA. V was pared by 6 bases and J by 1 base, with 12 bases between. CDR3 size: 13 residues.

V gene TRBV7-3 combines with J gene TRBJ2-7, with D unresolved. From germline, CDR1 is SGHTA and CDR2 FQGTGA. The CDR3 runs to 13 residues. V was pared by 4 bases and J by 7 bases, with 14 bases between. CDR3 loop: CASSSSNYEEQYF. Here the CDR3 DNA reads TGTGCCAGCAGCTCAAGTAATTACGAGGAGCAGTACTTC.